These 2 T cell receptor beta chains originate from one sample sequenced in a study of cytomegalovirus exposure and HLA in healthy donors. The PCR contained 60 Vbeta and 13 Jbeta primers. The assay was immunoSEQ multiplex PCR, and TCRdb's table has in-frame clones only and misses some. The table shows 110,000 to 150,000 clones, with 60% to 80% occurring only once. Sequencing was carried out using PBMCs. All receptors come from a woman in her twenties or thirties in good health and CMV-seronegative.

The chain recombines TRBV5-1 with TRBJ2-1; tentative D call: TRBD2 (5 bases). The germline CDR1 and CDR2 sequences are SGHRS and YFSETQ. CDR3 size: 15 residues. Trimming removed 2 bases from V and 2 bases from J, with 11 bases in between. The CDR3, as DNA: TGCGCCAGCAGCTTCGAGGGTCCGGCCTACAATGAGCAGTTCTTC. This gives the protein CASSFEGPAYNEQFF.

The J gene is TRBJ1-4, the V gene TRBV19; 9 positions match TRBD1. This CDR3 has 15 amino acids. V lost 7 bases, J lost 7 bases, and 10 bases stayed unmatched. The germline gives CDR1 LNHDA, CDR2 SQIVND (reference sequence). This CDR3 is CASNGQGNFREKLFF. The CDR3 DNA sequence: TGTGCCAGTAATGGACAGGGGAATTTTCGTGAAAAACTGTTTTTT.